The 12 T cell receptor beta chains in this list originate from one sample, sequenced in a study of cytomegalovirus exposure and HLA in healthy donors. Primers: 60 Vbeta forward and 13 Jbeta reverse. Measured with immunoSEQ multiplex PCR; TCRdb has only the in-frame clones, and not every one. This table holds fewer than 150,000 clones, 75% to 80% found once. Specimen: PBMCs. The receptor set was obtained from a woman aged 40 to 49 in good health and CMV-seropositive.

This clone was observed once. The chain employs TRBV9 and TRBJ2-1, with 9 nucleotides matching TRBD2. Germline V gene lookup returns CDR1 SGDLS and CDR2 YYNGEE. The CDR3 spans 14 residues. V shed 4 bases and J 4 bases; nucleotides not matched to a gene: 3. The CDR3 nucleotides read TGTGCCAGCAGCCGAACTAGCGGGTACAATGAGCAGTTCTTC. It specifies CASSRTSGYNEQFF.

The chain uses TRBV2 and TRBJ1-6; TRBD1 agrees at 8 bases. This CDR3 has 14 residues. The V gene's germline CDR1 is SNHLY and CDR2 FYNNEI. J was trimmed by 9 bases and V by 7 bases; bases with no gene match: 8. CDR3 sequence: CASTGQGWRSPLHF. CDR3 in DNA: TGTGCCAGCACAGGACAGGGCTGGCGTTCACCCCTCCACTTT.

This chain uses TRBV2 with TRBJ2-5; the match to TRBD2 covers 8 bases. The germline CDR1 and CDR2 sequences are SNHLY and FYNNEI. V was clipped by 3 bases and J by 0 bases; unmatched bases: 6. The CDR3 consists of 16 residues. CDR3 in amino acids: CASSERSGKYQETQYF. The CDR3 DNA reads TGTGCCAGCAGTGAGCGTAGCGGGAAGTACCAAGAGACCCAGTACTTC.

The chain recombines TRBV2 with TRBJ2-2, with D unclear. Trimming left V 6 bases short and J 0 bases short, with 8 bases between. The CDR3 totals 14 residues. CDR1 and CDR2 (germline): SNHLY, FYNNEI. CDR3 sequence reads: CASRATTNTGELFF. CDR3 DNA: TGTGCCAGCAGGGCCACTACGAACACCGGGGAGCTGTTTTTT.

The chain employs TRBV10-3 and TRBJ2-7; D might be TRBD2 (5 bases). The CDR3 length is 14 residues. CDR1 is ENHRY, CDR2 SYGVKD, per germline. V shed 6 bases and J shed 2 bases, with 14 bases lying between them. The chain's CDR3 is CAISPSGGTYEQYF. The DNA for the CDR3 is TGTGCCATCAGCCCTAGTGGAGGTACCTACGAGCAGTACTTC.

The chain has TRBV2 and TRBJ1-2, with 12 nucleotides matching TRBD1. Germline V gives CDR1 SNHLY, CDR2 FYNNEI. CDR3 length equals 14 residues. Trimming at V came to 6 bases and at J to 4 bases, leaving 3 bases not matched to a gene. Here the CDR3 reads CASRGGQGAYGYTF. Written as DNA, the CDR3 is TGTGCCAGCAGGGGGGGACAGGGGGCCTATGGCTACACCTTC. Together with reference TRBV2 and TRBJ1-2, the CDR3 gives the full variable domain: EPEVTQTPSHQVTQMGQEVILRCVPISNHLYFYWYRQILGQKVEFLVSFYNNEISEKSEIFDDQFSVERPDGSNFTLKIRSTKLEDSAMYFCASRGGQGAYGYTFGSGTRLTVV.

The gene calls are TRBV7-9 and TRBJ2-1; 13 bases are shared with TRBD2. CDR1 is SEHNR and CDR2 is FQNEAQ in the germline V gene (reference sequence). CDR3 length equals 15 residues. Trimming at V came to 5 bases and at J to 6 bases, leaving 4 bases not matched to a gene. CDR3 sequence: CASSRLAGGFNEQFF. CDR3 in DNA: TGTGCCAGCAGCAGACTAGCGGGGGGCTTCAATGAGCAGTTCTTC.

The CDR3, as DNA: TGTGCCAGCAGTTTAGGGCACTCGGCTAACTATGGCTACACCTTC. It yields the protein CASSLGHSANYGYTF. The chain couples TRBV28 to TRBJ1-2; the D is unclear. This CDR3 region has 15 residues. Germline V lookup: CDR1 MDHEN, CDR2 SYDVKM. Trimming cost V 2 bases and J 0 bases, with 10 bases left between them.

This clone has a single count. This rearrangement joins TRBV28 to TRBJ1-5; 10 bases fit TRBD1. Germline values: CDR1 MDHEN, CDR2 SYDVKM. V lost 4 bases, J lost 6 bases, and 6 bases stayed unmatched. The CDR3 runs 15 residues. The CDR3 nucleotides read TGTGCCAGCAGTTCGACAGGGGGCATGAGTCAGCCCCAGCATTTT. It yields the protein CASSSTGGMSQPQHF.

The table lists this clone with a few counts. The chain carries TRBV5-1 and TRBJ1-2, with D possibly TRBD1 on 5 matching bases. Between the trimmed V and J ends, which lost 4 bases and 2 bases, there was a span of 18 bases. This CDR3 comprises 16 residues. From germline, CDR1 is SGHRS and CDR2 YFSETQ. The CDR3 sequence: CASSTRTQGNNYGYTF. The CDR3 DNA reads TGCGCCAGCAGCACGCGAACCCAGGGAAACAACTATGGCTACACCTTC.

This clone was seen only a few times. The chain is built from TRBV9 and TRBJ2-7; TRBD2 is a possible D gene (6 bases). With 4 bases removed from V and 7 bases from J, the gap between germline ends came to 18 bases. CDR3 length: 14 residues. Germline V CDR1 and CDR2: SGDLS, YYNGEE. CDR3 nucleotide sequence: TGTGCCAGCAGCACACGGGACTTTCTGGGGGAGCAGTACTTC. Its translation is CASSTRDFLGEQYF.

This chain links TRBV12-2 with TRBJ1-2; the table assigns TRBD1, which was not confirmed against the DNA. TRBV12-2 is listed as a pseudogene. This CDR3 contains 10 residues. In nucleotides, the CDR3 is TGTGCAAGTTCCACAGGGGGCTACACCTTC. Translating it yields CASSTGGYTF.